This paragraph reports one T cell receptor delta chain. Its antigen is not known. The translation of this DNA and the TCRdb protein of a much larger clone differ at residue 17, probably owing to a read error; the protein shown here is translated from the DNA. Flow sorting of PBMC yielded separate Vgamma9/Vdelta2+ and Vdelta2-negative gammadelta T cell populations for bulk repertoire analysis. The entry originates in a study of γδ T cells in repeated Plasmodium falciparum infection. Study-wide results and limits: In Vdelta2-negative, largely Vdelta1+, gammadelta repertoires, repeated controlled infections appeared to drive clonal selection waves. Vgamma9/Vdelta2+ T cells showed a stable polyclonal repertoire with shared TCRgamma sequences.

Germline V gene sequence: CDR1 TSWWSYY, CDR2 QGS. The CDR3 is 20 amino acids. TCRdb re-called clones from the multiplex PCR reads using CATT. This repertoire shows over 55,000 delta-chain clones, approximately 1.5% found once; its top ten account for 15%. The sequence was obtained from a pool of human donors (malaria-infected and uninfected, not separated). This chain uses TRDV1 with TRDJ1, with 8 bases identical to TRDD2. Here the J gene came from matching the DNA to germline, since TCRdb omits it. The source material was gamma-delta T cells from blood. CDR3 bases: TGTGCTCTTGGGGACCCACAATCTTCCTACCCTCACCCGTACACCGATGAACTCATCTTT. It codes for CALGDPQSSYPHPYTDELIF.